This T cell receptor beta chain is drawn from a study of breast tumors, draining lymph nodes, adjacent tissues. General study points: Luminal-like breast cancer showed significantly greater tumor-nontumor repertoire similarity than basal-like breast cancer did. Tumor TCR diversity was below lymph nodes but above nontumor tissue. The data were judged consistent with most tumor T cells coming from lymph node and expanding in tumor.

This CDR3 has 15 residues. V dropped 1 base and J dropped 6 bases, with 12 bases sitting between them. Looked up from germline, CDR1 is SNHLY and CDR2 is FYNNEI. MiXCR, applied by TCRdb to the multiplex PCR reads, yields one record per CDR3 protein. The sample carries approximately 170,000 distinct CDR3 sequences, around a third recorded once. Samples came from axillary lymph nodes draining the breast cancer. The table lists this clonotype with many counts. Its antigen is unidentified. Material: axillary lymph node tissue. The rearrangement joins TRBV2 to TRBJ2-2, with TRBD2 as a possible D gene (5 bases). The receptor was isolated from a female donor with breast cancer. Some clones in this sample may be carry-over from other donors' samples. The DNA for the CDR3 is TGTGCCAGCAGTGAAGGGGAGTTGTGGGCCGGGGAGCTGTTTTTT. Amino acid sequence: CASSEGELWAGELFF.